This is a list of T cell receptor beta chains from one sample in a study of cytomegalovirus exposure and HLA in healthy donors. Method: immunoSEQ multiplex PCR; TCRdb's copy keeps in-frame clones and lacks some. This table has 100,000 to 150,000 clones, around 80% appearing once. The specimen was PBMCs. These receptors were obtained from a woman aged 30 to 39 in good health and CMV-seronegative. CDR3s include the opening cysteine and the closing phenylalanine or tryptophan. Fields, in order: clone size, J gene, V gene, D gene, CDR3 DNA, CDR3 protein. The D gene is left open where the match is weak. Where a row states a size, it is once, few, many or the class of an expanded clone; other rows omit it.

NA,TRBJ2-5,TRBV7-8,NA,TGTGCCAGCAGCTTTTCTAGTCAAGAGACCCAGTACTTC,CASSFSSQETQYF
NA,TRBJ1-3,TRBV27,NA,TGTGCCAGCAGTTTATCGGGGGGTCATGCTGGAAACACCATATATTTT,CASSLSGGHAGNTIYF
NA,TRBJ2-7,TRBV5-4,NA,TGTGCCAGCAGCGCCATGGAGTCCCCCGACGAGCAGTACTTC,CASSAMESPDEQYF
NA,TRBJ2-5,TRBV9,TRBD2,TGTGCCAGCAGCGACCTGGGACTAGCGGGAGGAGAGACCCAGTACTTC,CASSDLGLAGGETQYF
NA,TRBJ2-2,TRBV7-7,TRBD2,TGTGCTAGCAGCCAAGCTAGCGGGGGCATCGGGGAGCTGTTTTTT,CASSQASGGIGELFF
NA,TRBJ2-1,TRBV7-3,TRBD2,TGTGCCAGCAGTTCATTGGGCGGGAGCTCCTACAATGAGCAGTTCTTC,CASSSLGGSSYNEQFF
NA,TRBJ2-7,TRBV6-5,NA,TGTGCCAGCAGTTACGCGGAAGCAGGGGGGACCTACGAGCAGTACTTC,CASSYAEAGGTYEQYF
NA,TRBJ2-5,TRBV11-2,NA,TGTGCCAGCAGCCTAGGGACAAGGCCTTCGCAAGAGACCCAGTACTTC,CASSLGTRPSQETQYF
NA,TRBJ2-5,TRBV4-3,NA,TGCGCCAGCAGCCAAGAGAACCGGGGGGAGACCCAGTACTTC,CASSQENRGETQYF
NA,TRBJ2-7,TRBV7-2,NA,TGTGCCAGCAGCTCGGGGATGAGCTCCTACGAGCAGTACTTC,CASSSGMSSYEQYF
NA,TRBJ2-3,TRBV7-9,TRBD1,TGTGCCAGCAGCTACCAGGGGGCGTCGGGGACAGATACGCAGTATTTT,CASSYQGASGTDTQYF
NA,TRBJ1-6,TRBV27,NA,TGTGCCAGCAGTTTCGGGGGAAGTAATTCACCCCTCCACTTT,CASSFGGSNSPLHF
NA,TRBJ1-5,TRBV29-1,TRBD1,TGCAGCGTCCAGACAGGGGGAGATCAGCCCCAGCATTTT,CSVQTGGDQPQHF
NA,TRBJ2-3,TRBV11-3,TRBD2,TGTGCCAGCAGCTTAGTTAATCTAGCGGGAGGTTCAGATACGCAGTATTTT,CASSLVNLAGGSDTQYF
NA,TRBJ1-1,TRBV5-4,TRBD1,TGTGCCAGCAGCTTGGCCGGACAGGGGGCTACCCAAGCTTTCTTT,CASSLAGQGATQAFF
NA,TRBJ2-1,TRBV30,NA,TGTGCCTGGAGTCCAGGGTCCTCGGTCAATGAGCAGTTCTTC,CAWSPGSSVNEQFF
NA,TRBJ2-1,TRBV11-3,NA,TGTGCCAGCAGCCCCGGGGTCAGCGGGCACCACAATGAGCAGTTCTTC,CASSPGVSGHHNEQFF
NA,TRBJ1-1,TRBV10-3,TRBD1,TGTGCCAGCCAGGGACAGGTCGATGAAGCTTTCTTT,CASQGQVDEAFF
NA,TRBJ1-1,TRBV13,NA,TGTGCCAGCACACCGGGGACTGAAGCTTTCTTT,CASTPGTEAFF
once,TRBJ2-7,TRBV10-3,TRBD1,TGTGCCAAGAGGACAGGACGCTTCGAGCAGTACTTC,CAKRTGRFEQYF
NA,TRBJ2-1,TRBV6-1,TRBD2,TGTGCCAGCGGGGAGCGGGCTAGCGGCTACAATGAGCAGTTCTTC,CASGERASGYNEQFF
NA,TRBJ2-7,TRBV19,TRBD1,TGTGCCAGCCTGGGACAGGAATACGAGCAGTACTTC,CASLGQEYEQYF
few,TRBJ2-3,TRBV6-1,TRBD2,TGTGCCAGCAGTGGGTTCGGGGGGGCCGGCACAGATACGCAGTATTTT,CASSGFGGAGTDTQYF
NA,TRBJ2-1,TRBV27,TRBD2,TGTGCCAGCAGTCCCAGCGGGAGAGTGTACAATGAGCAGTTCTTC,CASSPSGRVYNEQFF
once,TRBJ2-2,TRBV7-7,NA,TGTGCTAGCAGCGAACGGGGGGCTTTGAACACCGGGGAGCTGTTTTTT,CASSERGALNTGELFF
NA,TRBJ1-2,TRBV2,TRBD1,TGTGCCAGCAGTGAAGCGACAGGGAGAGGCTACACCTTC,CASSEATGRGYTF
NA,TRBJ2-7,TRBV7-3,TRBD1,TGTGCCAGCAGCCCGACAGGGGTTGGGTACGAGCAGTACTTC,CASSPTGVGYEQYF
NA,TRBJ2-4,TRBV2,NA,TGTGCCAGCAGTGAATTGATCCAACTAGCCAAAAACATTCAGTACTTC,CASSELIQLAKNIQYF
NA,TRBJ2-2,TRBV6-1,NA,TGTGCCAGCAGTGAATCTGAGGAGACCGGGGAGCTGTTTTTT,CASSESEETGELFF
NA,TRBJ2-1,TRBV4-2,TRBD2,TGTGCCAGCAGCCAAGATATGCGGGGGGCTAACAATGAGCAGTTCTTC,CASSQDMRGANNEQFF
NA,TRBJ2-3,TRBV6-1,NA,TGTGCCAGCAGTGAACCCCCGGTCCCTAGCACAGATACGCAGTATTTT,CASSEPPVPSTDTQYF
NA,TRBJ1-1,TRBV27,TRBD1,TGTGCCAGCAGTTCCGGACAGGGAGGGAACACTGAAGCTTTCTTT,CASSSGQGGNTEAFF
NA,TRBJ1-5,TRBV6-6,NA,TGTGCCAGCAGTTACGAGCCCTTGCAAAGGCCCCAGCATTTT,CASSYEPLQRPQHF
NA,TRBJ2-1,TRBV19,TRBD2,TGTGCCAGTAGTATAGGAGCGGGGGGTGGGAATGAGCAGTTCTTC,CASSIGAGGGNEQFF
NA,TRBJ1-4,TRBV5-6,NA,TGTGCCAGCAGCGGTGGACTCACACTTAGGGAAAAACTGTTTTTT,CASSGGLTLREKLFF
NA,TRBJ2-2,TRBV5-8,NA,TGTGCCAGCAGCTTTCAGGGGATGGACACCGGGGAGCTGTTTTTT,CASSFQGMDTGELFF
NA,TRBJ1-1,TRBV6-1,TRBD1,TGTGCCAGCAGTCGGACAGGGAACACTGAAGCTTTCTTT,CASSRTGNTEAFF
NA,TRBJ2-5,TRBV5-5,NA,TGTGCCAGCAGCCTACACGGGGAAAGAGAGACCCAGTACTTC,CASSLHGERETQYF
NA,TRBJ2-7,TRBV11-2,NA,TGTGCCAGCAGCTCTATCTACGAGCAGTACTTC,CASSSIYEQYF
NA,TRBJ2-3,TRBV4-2,NA,TGTGCCAGCAGCCAAGATAAGACAGCCCTGGATACGCAGTATTTT,CASSQDKTALDTQYF
NA,TRBJ2-7,TRBV19,TRBD1,TGTGCCAGTCCTCCCCCCCAGGGACAGGGTAGCTCCTACGAGCAGTACTTC,CASPPPQGQGSSYEQYF
NA,TRBJ1-6,TRBV5-8,NA,TGTGCCAGCAGCTTCTCTCCGTCACCCCTCCACTTT,CASSFSPSPLHF
once,TRBJ1-1,TRBV27,TRBD1,TGTGCCAGCAGTTGGACAGGGGCAGACACTGAAGCTTTCTTT,CASSWTGADTEAFF